This record concerns one T cell receptor (beta chain) sequence. The antigen is unknown. The sample comes from a study of relationships among human T cell subsets. From mRNA, alpha and beta CDR3 regions were amplified using semiquantitative ARM-PCR. ARM-PCR used tagged nested gene-specific primers, then communal superprimers for exponential amplification. Exonuclease cleared nested primers, then first-round products were reamplified. A single record per CDR3 protein comes from TCRdb applying MiXCR to the multiplex PCR reads. This repertoire shows over 13,000 distinct CDR3 sequences, about three fifths found once; its top ten account for about 32%. Whole-study results and caveats: Th1, Th2 and regulatory subsets overlapped substantially in CDR3 sequences. Some CD4+CD8+ double-positive cells may remain after bead sorting. Over 50% of CD8+ cytotoxic sequences came from clones with over 100 reads.

The receptor was derived from a middle-aged man in good health. Sequencing was carried out using total T cells sorted from blood.

Here the CDR3 DNA reads TGCAGCGTTAGCGGGGGAGCAGATACGCAGTATTTT. This gives the protein CSVSGGADTQYF. The J gene is TRBJ2-3, the V gene TRBV20-1; TRBD2 aligns across 9 bases. This CDR3 contains 12 residues. CDR1 and CDR2 (germline): DFQATT, SNEGSKA (reference sequence).